A single sample is the source of the 24 T cell receptor beta chains below, sequenced in a study of CD8 T cells in Susac syndrome. With random hexamers, reverse transcription was performed on roughly 0.5 to 1 ug of RNA. Using its own MiXCR run on the immunoSEQ multiplex PCR reads, TCRdb lists one record per CDR3 protein. The sample lists 180,000 or so distinct CDR3 sequences, nearly 97% occurring once. The sample taken for sequencing was CD4+ T cells from PBMCs. The receptors stem from a human donor with multiple sclerosis.

The chain joins TRBV20-1 to TRBJ2-3, with D maybe TRBD1 (6 bases). CDR3 length: 16 residues. Germline CDR1 and CDR2: DFQATT and SNEGSKA (reference sequence). Trimming pared 4 bases from V and 5 bases from J, leaving 22 bases between. As DNA, the CDR3 is TGCAGTGCTAAACCTTTCCGGGACACCCTGGGAGATACGCAGTATTTT. This encodes CSAKPFRDTLGDTQYF.

The chain couples TRBV7-8 to TRBJ2-1; 8 bases are a match to TRBD1. Unmatched junction bases numbered 4, after V lost 4 bases and J lost 5 bases. The germline V gene has CDR1 SGHVS and CDR2 FQNEAQ. The CDR3 length is 14 residues. DNA of the CDR3: TGTGCCAGCAGCTCGGACAGGGAGAACAATGAGCAGTTCTTC. It translates to CASSSDRENNEQFF.

A single count supports this clonotype. This CDR3 reads CASSESGLAQKTQYF. CDR3 DNA sequence: TGTGCCAGCAGTGAATCGGGACTAGCGCAGAAGACCCAGTACTTC. V and J are TRBV12-3 or TRBV12-4 and TRBJ2-5, with 10 bases fitting TRBD2. V dropped 5 bases and J dropped 6; count of bases not matched to a gene: 9. This CDR3 is 15 amino acids long.

V usage is TRBV20-1 and J usage is TRBJ1-2; 12 bases fit TRBD1. Germline V gene lookup returns CDR1 DFQATT and CDR2 SNEGSKA (reference sequence). This CDR3 region has 12 residues. Losses at the gene ends were 6 bases for V and 6 bases for J; bases not matched to a gene: 2. CDR3 sequence reads: CSAGQGAHGYTF. CDR3 nucleotides: TGCAGTGCGGGACAGGGGGCACATGGCTACACCTTC.

The rearrangement uses TRBV2 and TRBJ2-3; no clear D. CDR1 and CDR2 from the germline V gene are SNHLY and FYNNEI. V lost 6 bases and J lost 6, with 10 bases in between. The CDR3 is made up of 12 amino acids. In DNA form, the CDR3 reads TGTGCCAGCAGCCGAATGTCCGATACGCAGTATTTT. Amino acid sequence: CASSRMSDTQYF.

The chain carries TRBV15 and TRBJ2-1; tentatively, D is TRBD1 (5 bases). The CDR3 covers 14 residues. CDR1 LNHNV and CDR2 YYDKDF come from the germline V gene (reference sequence). Trimming removed 3 bases at V and 4 bases at J, with 10 bases between. The CDR3, as DNA: TGTGCCACCAGCAGGGCGACAGCGTACAATGAGCAGTTCTTC. This encodes CATSRATAYNEQFF.

V usage is TRBV7-9 and J usage is TRBJ1-1, with unresolved D. The CDR3 runs to 14 residues. Germline V lookup: CDR1 SEHNR, CDR2 FQNEAQ (reference sequence). Trimming shortened V by 2 bases and J by 2 bases, and 9 bases separated the two germline ends. The CDR3 DNA reads as TGTGCCAGCAGCTTAAAAGGGTTCAACACTGAAGCTTTCTTT. It yields the protein CASSLKGFNTEAFF.

This chain links TRBV29-1 with TRBJ2-5, with D perhaps given as TRBD1 or TRBD2 (5 bases each). In germline, CDR1 is SQVTM, CDR2 ANQGSEA. CDR3 length equals 13 residues. V was trimmed by 2 bases and J by 4 bases, leaving 11 bases between them. The chain's CDR3 is CSVEPRDVETQYF. CDR3 nucleotide sequence: TGCAGCGTTGAACCCAGGGACGTAGAGACCCAGTACTTC.

The gene calls are TRBV11-2 and TRBJ2-4; D possibly corresponds to TRBD2 (5 bases). CDR1 and CDR2 from the germline V gene are SGHAT and FQNNGV. The ends were cut back, 6 bases at V and 1 base at J, with 16 bases in the middle. CDR3 length: 16 residues. The CDR3 DNA follows: TGTGCCAGCAGATCCCCCGGTGGCGGGGCCAAAAACATTCAGTACTTC. It translates to CASRSPGGGAKNIQYF.

The chain employs TRBV29-1 and TRBJ1-1; possible D gene TRBD1, 6 bases. The CDR3 has 13 amino acids. Looked up from germline, CDR1 is SQVTM and CDR2 is ANQGSEA. The V end was cut by 6 bases, the J end by 1 base, with 12 bases between. The CDR3: CSVRGGPNTEAFF. CDR3 nucleotides: TGCAGCGTGAGGGGGGGCCCGAACACTGAAGCTTTCTTT.

The chain recombines TRBV29-1 with TRBJ1-2; D is unresolved. CDR1 and CDR2 from the germline V gene are SQVTM and ANQGSEA. V was cut by 3 bases and J by 8 bases, with 10 bases left in between. The CDR3 extends over 11 amino acids. CDR3 nucleotides: TGCAGCGTTGAGGAGGTTAGGGGCTACACCTTC. Amino acid sequence: CSVEEVRGYTF. The full variable domain, in which reference TRBV29-1 and TRBJ1-2 provide the parts outside the CDR3, is SAVISQKPSRDICQRGTSLTIQCQVDSQVTMMFWYRQQPGQSLTLIATANQGSEATYESGFVIDKFPISRPNLTFSTLTVSNMSPEDSSIYLCSVEEVRGYTFGSGTRLTVV.

This rearrangement joins TRBV4-2 to TRBJ2-3, with TRBD2 identical over 8 bases. The CDR3 extends over 18 amino acids. V shed 4 bases, J shed 4 bases, and the junction held 16 bases outside the gene matches. CDR1 LGHNA and CDR2 YNFKEQ come from the germline V gene. The CDR3 nucleotides are TGTGCCAGCAGCCCCCGTTGGCCCAATAGCGGGGTTGCAGATACGCAGTATTTT. Amino acid sequence: CASSPRWPNSGVADTQYF.

This clonotype occurred once. The CDR3 region has the DNA TGTGCCAGCAGCCAAGACACAGGGGAACATCAGCCCCAGCATTTT. Protein: CASSQDTGEHQPQHF. The chain links TRBV3-1 to TRBJ1-5; 7 bases agree with TRBD1. Trimming cost V 0 bases and J 5 bases; bases outside gene matches: 4. Germline values: CDR1 LGHDT, CDR2 YNNKEL (reference sequence). The CDR3 runs to 15 residues.

V and J are TRBV5-1 and TRBJ2-3; weak D call: TRBD2 (5 bases). V lost 5 bases and J lost 1, with 17 bases in between. Germline CDR1 and CDR2: SGHRS and YFSETQ. This CDR3 region has 16 residues. The CDR3: CASSSAVSRGTDTQYF. Written as DNA, the CDR3 is TGCGCCAGCAGTTCGGCGGTATCGAGGGGCACAGATACGCAGTATTTT.

The rearrangement uses TRBV18 and TRBJ2-3; TRBD1 aligns across 10 bases. The germline gives CDR1 KGHSH, CDR2 LQKENI. After removal of 4 bases from V and 4 bases from J, the junction contained 8 bases not matched to a gene. The CDR3 sequence is 16 residues long. The CDR3 protein is CASSQSTGGYSDTQYF. The DNA of the CDR3 is TGTGCCAGCTCACAGTCGACAGGGGGCTATTCAGATACGCAGTATTTT.

As DNA, the CDR3 is TGCAGTGCTAGAAAGGACGGGGGGGACTATGGCTACACCTTC. Amino acid sequence: CSARKDGGDYGYTF. This chain links TRBV20-1 with TRBJ1-2, with D possibly matching TRBD1 (5 bases). Trimming removed 2 bases from V and 3 bases from J, with 13 bases in between. CDR1 and CDR2 from the germline V gene are DFQATT and SNEGSKA (reference sequence). The CDR3 covers 14 residues.

V usage is TRBV20-1 and J usage is TRBJ2-1; the match to TRBD2 covers 11 bases. The CDR3 covers 16 residues. The germline V gene encodes CDR1 DFQATT and CDR2 SNEGSKA (reference sequence). The V segment lost 2 bases and the J segment 2 bases; nucleotides outside the gene matches: 5. This chain's CDR3 is CSARPLAGGTYNEQFF. CDR3 nucleotide sequence: TGCAGTGCTAGACCCCTAGCGGGGGGTACCTACAATGAGCAGTTCTTC.

The chain combines TRBV10-3 with TRBJ1-1; D unclear. V dropped 6 bases and J dropped 0 bases, with 8 bases sitting between them. Germline loops: CDR1 ENHRY, CDR2 SYGVKD. The CDR3 length is 13 residues. The CDR3 DNA follows: TGTGCCATCAGCCAGATAATGAACACTGAAGCTTTCTTT. It encodes CAISQIMNTEAFF.

The V and J genes are TRBV3-1 and TRBJ2-4; D unclear. Germline CDR1 LGHDT, CDR2 YNNKEL (reference sequence). Trimming pared 0 bases from V and 1 base from J, leaving 13 bases between. The CDR3 totals 17 residues. The CDR3 loop is CASSQEVGNFAKNIQYF. The CDR3 DNA follows: TGTGCCAGCAGCCAAGAGGTGGGGAACTTCGCCAAAAACATTCAGTACTTC.

The V gene is TRBV5-1, the J gene TRBJ2-5, with D maybe TRBD1 (5 bases). Deletions cut 3 bases from V and 0 bases from J, with 9 bases between. This CDR3 comprises 14 residues. Germline CDR1 reads SGHRS; CDR2 reads YFSETQ. The CDR3 protein is CASSSTVYQETQYF. CDR3 in DNA: TGCGCCAGCAGCTCGACAGTGTACCAAGAGACCCAGTACTTC. Filled out from reference TRBV5-1 and TRBJ2-5, the complete variable domain reads KAGVTQTPRYLIKTRGQQVTLSCSPISGHRSVSWYQQTPGQGLQFLFEYFSETQRNKGNFPGRFSGRQFSNSRSEMNVSTLELGDSALYLCASSSTVYQETQYFGPGTRLLVL.

In its sample, this clonotype was seen a few times. The rearrangement uses TRBV20-1 and TRBJ2-5; D gene unclear. Trimming shortened V by 3 bases and J by 4 bases, and 9 bases separated the two germline ends. Germline lookup yields CDR1 DFQATT and CDR2 SNEGSKA (reference sequence). The CDR3 contains 12 residues. The CDR3 nucleotides are TGCAGTGCTAGTTCGTCGGGAGAGACCCAGTACTTC. Translating it yields CSASSSGETQYF.

This rearrangement joins TRBV25-1 to TRBJ2-5; D gene uncertain. The CDR3 has 14 amino acids. V was cut by 4 bases and J by 1 base, with 10 bases left in between. Germline CDR1 reads MGHDK; CDR2 reads SYGVNS. CDR3 sequence (DNA): TGTGCCAGCAGTGCCGGGTACAGCCAAGAGACCCAGTACTTC. Translated, it gives CASSAGYSQETQYF.

The genes are TRBV3-1 and TRBJ1-2; 7 bases map to TRBD1. V lost 4 bases, J lost 4 bases, and 9 bases stayed unmatched. The CDR3 extends over 15 amino acids. The germline V gene encodes CDR1 LGHDT and CDR2 YNNKEL (reference sequence). CDR3 DNA: TGTGCCAGCAGCCCACAGAGACAGGGTAGCTATGGCTACACCTTC. This translates into CASSPQRQGSYGYTF. The full variable domain, in which reference TRBV3-1 and TRBJ1-2 provide the parts outside the CDR3, is DTAVSQTPKYLVTQMGNDKSIKCEQNLGHDTMYWYKQDSKKFLKIMFSYNNKELIINETVPNRFSPKSPDKAHLNLHINSLELGDSAVYFCASSPQRQGSYGYTFGSGTRLTVV.

The CDR3 DNA reads TGTGCCAGCAGTCCCCAAGTGGGGCCCGGGGAGCTGTTTTTT. It codes for CASSPQVGPGELFF. The chain recombines TRBV6-4 with TRBJ2-2, with D possibly matching TRBD1 (5 bases). The V gene's germline CDR1 is MRHNA and CDR2 SNTAGT. This CDR3 contains 14 residues. The V end was cut by 5 bases, the J end by 6 bases, with 13 bases between.